These 30 T cell receptor beta chains were sequenced from one sample in a study of blood T cell repertoires in COVID-19. Sequencing was performed with immunoSEQ multiplex PCR; in TCRdb, only in-frame clones are kept and a portion is missing. The sample records hundreds of thousands of clones, almost 90% being singletons. Sequenced input: peripheral blood. The source is an elderly man with acute or convalescent COVID-19.

J is TRBJ2-1 and V is TRBV28; 7 bases map to TRBD2. Germline V gene data show CDR1 as MDHEN and CDR2 as SYDVKM. The CDR3 has 14 amino acids. Trimming took 6 bases from V and 7 from J; bases not matched to a gene: 9. CDR3 sequence reads: CASSPRTRRNEQFF. The CDR3 bases are TGTGCCAGCAGCCCCAGGACTAGGAGGAATGAGCAGTTCTTC.

This clone came up a few times. This chain links TRBV18 with TRBJ2-7, with D perhaps TRBD2 (5 bases). Trimming removed 4 bases from V and 5 bases from J, with 6 bases in between. The CDR3 spans 11 residues. The germline CDR1 and CDR2 sequences are KGHSH and LQKENI. This CDR3 is CASSQRDEQYF. The CDR3 region has the DNA TGTGCCAGCTCACAGAGGGACGAGCAGTACTTC.

This sequence joins TRBV15 and TRBJ1-2; weak D call: TRBD1 (5 bases). Germline CDR1 and CDR2: LNHNV and YYDKDF (reference sequence). This CDR3 is built from 13 residues. Trimming took 0 bases from V and 8 from J, leaving 10 bases between them. CDR3 nucleotide sequence: TGTGCCACCAGCAGAGATCGGCAGGGCGGCTACACCTTC. This gives the protein CATSRDRQGGYTF.

The chain recombines TRBV5-1 with TRBJ1-5; no firm D call. This CDR3 region has 15 residues. With 0 bases removed from V and 0 bases from J, the gap between germline ends came to 7 bases. Germline lookup yields CDR1 SGHRS and CDR2 YFSETQ. This chain's CDR3 is CASSLDGGSNQPQHF. The CDR3 bases are TGCGCCAGCAGCTTGGATGGAGGTAGCAATCAGCCCCAGCATTTT.

The V gene is TRBV6-4, the J gene TRBJ1-4; TRBD1 aligns across 8 bases. This CDR3 has 16 residues. Trimming at V came to 2 bases and at J to 0 bases, leaving 2 bases not matched to a gene. Germline lookup yields CDR1 MRHNA and CDR2 SNTAGT. CDR3 DNA: TGTGCCAGCAGTGACCCGGACAGGGCAACTAATGAAAAACTGTTTTTT. Translation gives CASSDPDRATNEKLFF.

This clone came up once. V usage is TRBV19 and J usage is TRBJ1-2, with 8 bases matching TRBD1. Germline CDR1 is LNHDA and CDR2 is SQIVND (reference sequence). After removal of 7 bases from V and 8 bases from J, the junction contained 12 bases not matched to a gene. The CDR3 has 14 residues. The CDR3 DNA reads TGTGCCAGTACGCCCGACAGGGGAAGTTGGGGCTACACCTTC. It codes for CASTPDRGSWGYTF.

The chain uses TRBV12-5 and TRBJ2-3; maybe TRBD2 (6 bases). The length of the CDR3 is 15 residues. Germline assignment: CDR1 LGHNT and CDR2 FRNRAP. Deletions cut 6 bases from V and 2 bases from J, with 15 bases between. CDR3 DNA: TGTGCTAGTGGCCTCGGGACTGCTTACACAGATACGCAGTATTTT. The encoded protein is CASGLGTAYTDTQYF.

The sample holds one count of this clone. Germline is not matched at one junction end, which may reflect a read error. This chain uses TRBV4-1 with TRBJ2-7; 8 bases are a match to TRBD1. Looked up from germline, CDR1 is MGHRA and CDR2 is YSYEKL. The CDR3 is made up of 16 amino acids. Written as DNA, the CDR3 is TGCGCCAGCAGCCTAAGAGGGCCAGGGGGCTCCAACGAGCAGTACTTC. Its protein is CASSLRGPGGSNEQYF.

The genes are TRBV2 and TRBJ2-1; tentative D call: TRBD2 (7 bases). V was cut by 5 bases and J by 5 bases, with 10 bases left in between. The germline V gene encodes CDR1 SNHLY and CDR2 FYNNEI. This CDR3 has 13 amino acids. CDR3 coding DNA: TGTGCCAGCAGTCGGGGGGCGAACAATGAGCAGTTCTTC. Encoded protein: CASSRGANNEQFF.

The chain carries TRBV7-3 and TRBJ2-1; 12 bases align to TRBD2. Germline V CDR1 and CDR2: SGHTA, FQGTGA. The CDR3 consists of 18 residues. V lost 2 bases, J lost 0 bases, and 5 bases stayed unmatched. CDR3 coding DNA: TGTGCCAGCAGCTTAGGACTAGCGGGGCGAAGCTCCTACAATGAGCAGTTCTTC. The encoded protein is CASSLGLAGRSSYNEQFF.

The chain employs TRBV6-5 and TRBJ1-5; a possible D gene is TRBD1 (5 bases). The CDR3 loop spans 15 amino acids. Germline CDR1 reads MNHEY; CDR2 reads SVGAGI. Trimming shortened V by 4 bases and J by 0 bases, and 10 bases separated the two germline ends. The CDR3 DNA follows: TGTGCCAGCAGTTCAGACAGCTATAGCAATCAGCCCCAGCATTTT. Its translation is CASSSDSYSNQPQHF.

This clone appeared a few times. Additional DNA sequences in this sample encode the identical CDR3. This chain connects TRBV7-2 to TRBJ2-5; D is perhaps TRBD2 (5 bases). V was shortened by 1 base and J by 2 bases, with 5 bases between the two germline ends. The germline V gene has CDR1 SGHTA and CDR2 FQGNSA. The CDR3 spans 13 residues. The CDR3 sequence: CASSLGTQETQYF. The CDR3 nucleotides are TGTGCCAGCAGCTTAGGGACTCAAGAGACCCAGTACTTC. The whole variable domain, remainder taken from reference TRBV7-2 and TRBJ2-5, is GAGVSQSPSNKVTEKGKDVELRCDPISGHTALYWYRQSLGQGLEFLIYFQGNSAPDKSGLPSDRFSAERTGGSVSTLTIQRTQQEDSAVYLCASSLGTQETQYFGPGTRLLVL.

This clone was counted at least ten times. The chain has TRBV4-2 and TRBJ1-4; D might be TRBD1 (5 bases). Trimming cost V 0 bases and J 3 bases, with 17 bases left between them. The germline CDR1 and CDR2 sequences are LGHNA and YNFKEQ. CDR3 length equals 18 residues. The CDR3 loop reads CASSQDGGLERANEKLFF. DNA for the CDR3: TGTGCCAGCAGCCAAGATGGGGGGTTGGAGCGGGCTAATGAAAAACTGTTTTTT.

This chain links TRBV3-1 (or the pseudogene TRBV3-2) with TRBJ2-1; 8 bases map to TRBD1. The V gene's germline CDR1 is LGHDT and CDR2 YNNKEL (reference sequence). V was clipped by 4 bases and J by 3 bases; unmatched bases: 5. This CDR3 contains 15 residues. Here the CDR3 reads CASSPRQGNYNEQFF. The DNA of the CDR3 is TGTGCCAGCAGCCCGAGACAGGGGAACTACAATGAGCAGTTCTTC.

This chain joins TRBV19 and TRBJ1-1; D is perhaps TRBD1 (6 bases). This CDR3 comprises 16 residues. The germline gives CDR1 LNHDA, CDR2 SQIVND (reference sequence). The V end was cut by 3 bases, the J end by 2 bases, with 16 bases between. The CDR3 nucleotides read TGTGCCAGTAGTATCTACTCGACAGGTATAAACACTGAAGCTTTCTTT. Its protein is CASSIYSTGINTEAFF.

The chain joins TRBV5-6 to TRBJ2-5; D gene unclear. The CDR3 totals 12 residues. In germline, CDR1 is SGHDT, CDR2 YYEEEE. V dropped 4 bases and J dropped 5 bases, with 9 bases sitting between them. The CDR3 here is CASSRPRETQYF. The DNA of the CDR3 is TGTGCCAGCAGCAGGCCGCGGGAGACCCAGTACTTC.

The genes are TRBV7-9 and TRBJ1-4; 7 bases fit TRBD1. The CDR3 loop spans 15 amino acids. The V segment lost 5 bases and the J segment 4 bases; nucleotides outside the gene matches: 7. CDR1 is SEHNR, CDR2 FQNEAQ, per germline (reference sequence). Written as DNA, the CDR3 is TGTGCCAGCAGCGAACCGACAGGGATTAATGAAAAACTGTTTTTT. This sequence encodes CASSEPTGINEKLFF.

Regarding this clone: At the DNA level, this CDR3 is encoded by other sequences in the same sample as well. The chain links TRBV9 to TRBJ1-2, with D tentatively TRBD1 (6 bases). The ends were cut back, 0 bases at V and 6 bases at J, with 12 bases in the middle. Germline CDR1 and CDR2: SGDLS and YYNGEE. The CDR3 has 14 amino acids. CDR3 DNA: TGTGCCAGCAGCGTAGCTGGGGGCGCGGATGGCTACACCTTC. It specifies CASSVAGGADGYTF.

The CDR3 region has the DNA TGTGCCAGCAGCCAACAGGGGGCTGAAGCTTTCTTT. As protein: CASSQQGAEAFF. This chain joins TRBV14 and TRBJ1-1, with 7 bases aligning to TRBD1. This CDR3 spans 12 amino acids. CDR1 is SGHDN and CDR2 is FVKESK in the germline V gene. The J segment lost 6 bases and the V segment lost 2 bases, leaving 0 bases of the junction unmatched.

Points on this clone: The same CDR3 is also encoded by other DNA sequences in this sample. The rearrangement links TRBV5-1 to TRBJ2-7, with 7 bases that match TRBD1. Germline loops: CDR1 SGHRS, CDR2 YFSETQ. This CDR3 region has 14 residues. Losses at the gene ends were 0 bases for V and 2 bases for J; bases not matched to a gene: 2. In nucleotides, the CDR3 is TGCGCCAGCAGCTTGGGACAGGGCCCCTACGAGCAGTACTTC. Encoded protein: CASSLGQGPYEQYF.

This chain connects TRBV18 to TRBJ1-6, with D hard to call. Trimming removed 6 bases at V and 9 bases at J, with 9 bases between. The CDR3 spans 12 residues. Germline values: CDR1 KGHSH, CDR2 LQKENI. The CDR3 DNA reads TGTGCCAGCTCGTATTCAGGTTCACCCCTCCACTTT. As protein: CASSYSGSPLHF.

The chain carries TRBV3-1 (or the pseudogene TRBV3-2) and TRBJ1-2; maybe TRBD1 (6 bases). The CDR3 has 13 residues. Per germline, CDR1 LGHDT and CDR2 YNNKEL (reference sequence). V gave up 3 bases and J gave up 4 bases, with 9 bases separating them. The CDR3 here is CASSQGALYGYTF. The CDR3 bases are TGTGCCAGCAGCCAGGGGGCGCTCTATGGCTACACCTTC.

The gene calls are TRBV28 and TRBJ1-5; perhaps TRBD1 as D (6 bases). This CDR3 comprises 15 residues. Germline V gene lookup returns CDR1 MDHEN and CDR2 SYDVKM. V gave up 4 bases and J gave up 0 bases, with 10 bases separating them. CDR3 in amino acids: CASSWTDYSNQPQHF. The CDR3 DNA reads TGTGCCAGCAGTTGGACAGACTATAGCAATCAGCCCCAGCATTTT.

The chain employs TRBV9 and TRBJ2-5, with 11 bases identical to TRBD2. CDR1 and CDR2 from the germline V gene are SGDLS and YYNGEE. J gave up 2 bases and V 4 bases, and 13 bases lay outside the gene matches. CDR3 length: 18 amino acids. For the CDR3, the DNA is TGTGCCAGCAGCCCAGAAGGGAGACTAGCGGGACTACAAGAGACCCAGTACTTC. Translated: CASSPEGRLAGLQETQYF.

The genes are TRBV9 and TRBJ2-7; 10 positions match TRBD2. This CDR3 comprises 16 residues. V lost 4 bases, J lost 7 bases, and 14 bases stayed unmatched. Germline V gene data show CDR1 as SGDLS and CDR2 as YYNGEE. This chain's CDR3 is CASSTRERGGLYEQYF. As DNA, the CDR3 is TGTGCCAGCAGCACCCGGGAGCGGGGGGGCCTATATGAGCAGTACTTC.

This clone was detected a few times. The V call is TRBV6-2 or TRBV6-3, the J call TRBJ1-5, with a tentative D call TRBD1 (6 bases). The ends were cut back, 4 bases at V and 4 bases at J, with 14 bases in the middle. CDR3 size: 15 residues. Germline V gives CDR1 MNHEY, CDR2 SVGEGT. Written as DNA, the CDR3 is TGTGCCAGCAGTTTACAGGGATCGGCGAATCAGCCCCAGCATTTT. This codes for CASSLQGSANQPQHF.

This clone showed up just a few times. The chain carries TRBV18 and TRBJ2-7, with 7 bases fitting TRBD2. Germline V lookup: CDR1 KGHSH, CDR2 LQKENI. The CDR3 spans 14 residues. Unmatched junction bases numbered 5, after V lost 3 bases and J lost 3 bases. As DNA, the CDR3 is TGTGCCAGCTCACCGGCACAGCGGGGCTACGAGCAGTACTTC. Residues: CASSPAQRGYEQYF.

The gene calls are TRBV3-1 (or the pseudogene TRBV3-2) and TRBJ2-7; 7 bases agree with TRBD2. The V segment lost 0 bases and the J segment 6 bases; nucleotides outside the gene matches: 11. The CDR3 consists of 16 residues. Germline V gene lookup returns CDR1 LGHDT and CDR2 YNNKEL (reference sequence). CDR3 sequence (DNA): TGTGCCAGCAGCCAAGATATACCGGCGGGAGATGCCGAGCAGTACTTC. Amino acids: CASSQDIPAGDAEQYF.

The rearrangement links TRBV9 to TRBJ1-4; unclear D gene. The CDR3 has 15 amino acids. Germline CDR1 and CDR2: SGDLS and YYNGEE. V lost 0 bases and J 7 bases, leaving 13 bases between the germline ends. As DNA, the CDR3 is TGTGCCAGCAGCGTAGGTCCCGGGAAGGGTGAAAAACTGTTTTTT. This gives the protein CASSVGPGKGEKLFF.

This rearrangement joins TRBV5-4 to TRBJ2-1, with TRBD1 identical over 10 bases. The V gene's germline CDR1 is SGHNT and CDR2 YYREEE (reference sequence). The CDR3 length is 18 residues. V shed 2 bases, J shed 0 bases, and the junction held 8 bases outside the gene matches. CDR3 DNA sequence: TGTGCCAGCAGCTTCGGGGACAGGGGCTTAAACTCCTACAATGAGCAGTTCTTC. Its translation: CASSFGDRGLNSYNEQFF. Supplemented by reference TRBV5-4 and TRBJ2-1, the full variable domain reads ETGVTQSPTHLIKTRGQQVTLRCSSQSGHNTVSWYQQALGQGPQFIFQYYREEENGRGNFPPRFSGLQFPNYSSELNVNALELDDSALYLCASSFGDRGLNSYNEQFFGPGTRLTVL.